Each of the 20 T cell receptor beta chains below was sequenced from the same sample in a study of blood T cells in healthy people across ages. Sample-barcoded 5' priming and a J-beta primer mix drove a second PCR of about 6 to 11 cycles. TCRdb called the 5' RACE reads again in MiXCR, with one record for every CDR3 protein. The data contain roughly 2 million distinct CDR3 sequences, just under 50% of them singletons. The sample consisted of blood. Source of these receptors: a woman aged 40 to 49 in good health.

The chain's CDR3 is CASSAGWLLRDEQFF. CDR3 nucleotides: TGTGCCAGCAGCGCCGGGTGGCTCCTCAGGGATGAGCAGTTCTTC. The V gene is TRBV9, the J gene TRBJ2-1; possible D gene TRBD1, 5 bases. The CDR3 covers 15 residues. CDR1 is SGDLS and CDR2 is YYNGEE in the germline V gene. Trimming took 3 bases from V and 8 from J, leaving 18 bases between them.

The chain couples TRBV7-9 to TRBJ2-1; 8 nucleotides match TRBD2. The CDR3 is 14 amino acids. V shed 8 bases and J 8 bases; nucleotides not matched to a gene: 11. Germline CDR1 and CDR2: SEHNR and FQNEAQ (reference sequence). The CDR3 DNA reads TGTGCCAGCTTTGAGCGGGGGCGACTAGATGAGCAGTTCTTC. It yields the protein CASFERGRLDEQFF. Variable domain in full (rest from reference TRBV7-9 and TRBJ2-1): DTGVSQNPRHKITKRGQNVTFRCDPISEHNRLYWYRQTLGQGPEFLTYFQNEAQLEKSRLLSDRFSAERPKGSFSTLEIQRTEQGDSAMYLCASFERGRLDEQFFGPGTRLTVL.

The chain employs TRBV20-1 and TRBJ2-3; D is unclear. Germline CDR1 DFQATT, CDR2 SNEGSKA (reference sequence). Trimming took 3 bases from V and 4 from J, leaving 17 bases between them. The CDR3 is 15 residues long. Here the CDR3 DNA reads TGCAGTGCTAGTTTGCCCACAACCCGCGCAGATACGCAGTATTTT. Translated: CSASLPTTRADTQYF.

The chain couples TRBV6-1 to TRBJ2-3; maybe TRBD1 (6 bases). Germline assignment: CDR1 MNHNS and CDR2 SASEGT. Trimming cost V 6 bases and J 0 bases, with 19 bases left between them. The CDR3 covers 17 residues. The CDR3 sequence is CASSHSVQGDSTDTQYF. The CDR3 region has the DNA TGTGCCAGCAGCCACAGCGTACAGGGAGATAGCACAGATACGCAGTATTTT.

The J gene is TRBJ2-7, the V gene TRBV6-5; D ambiguous. V lost 6 bases and J lost 5, with 14 bases in between. Germline V CDR1 and CDR2: MNHEY, SVGAGI. This CDR3 spans 13 amino acids. CDR3 in amino acids: CASSLTSADEQYF. The CDR3 DNA reads TGTGCCAGCAGCCTTACCTCGGCCGACGAGCAGTACTTC.

The rearrangement links TRBV6-2 or TRBV6-3 to TRBJ2-4; D might be TRBD2 (6 bases). The J call is uncertain, as TRBJ2-7 better fits the DNA end. This CDR3 contains 15 residues. CDR1 and CDR2 from the germline V gene are MNHEY and SVGEGT. CDR3 nucleotides: TGTGCCAGCAGCTACGGGAGTACTGGTGACTACGAGCAGTACTTC. Its translation: CASSYGSTGDYEQYF.

This clonotype was observed at least ten times. The CDR3 loop is CASSRGESNTYEQYF. CDR3 coding DNA: TGTGCCAGCAGCCGAGGGGAAAGCAATACCTACGAGCAGTACTTC. The rearrangement joins TRBV4-2 to TRBJ2-7; D possibly matches TRBD1 or TRBD2 (5 bases each). The V gene's germline CDR1 is LGHNA and CDR2 YNFKEQ. Trimming took off 4 bases at V and 2 bases at J, with 15 bases between the two ends. The CDR3 extends over 15 amino acids.

In this sample, this clonotype turned up many times. This chain joins TRBV3-1 and TRBJ2-1; 7 bases are shared with TRBD1. Losses at the gene ends were 4 bases for V and 5 bases for J; bases not matched to a gene: 2. The CDR3 spans 13 residues. Per the germline V gene, CDR1 is LGHDT and CDR2 is YNNKEL (reference sequence). CDR3 in DNA: TGTGCCAGCAGCCGGGGACAGAACAATGAGCAGTTCTTC. Translated, it gives CASSRGQNNEQFF.

This clonotype has more than one count but fewer than ten. The chain carries TRBV27 and TRBJ2-4; D is undetermined. Germline assignment: CDR1 MNHEY and CDR2 SMNVEV (reference sequence). The CDR3 spans 15 residues. Trimming removed 3 bases from V and 0 bases from J, with 9 bases in between. CDR3 protein: CASSLTHLAKNIQYF. CDR3 DNA sequence: TGTGCCAGCAGTTTGACTCACCTAGCCAAAAACATTCAGTACTTC.

On this clonotype: A read error may produce the germline difference seen at one junction end. V is TRBV11-3 and J is TRBJ2-3; TRBD1 matches 9 bases. The length of the CDR3 is 16 residues. Germline CDR1 reads SGHNT; CDR2 reads YENEEA. The CDR3 reads CAGSLPPGQGSDTQYF. The CDR3 DNA reads as TGTGCCGGCAGCTTACCGCCGGGACAGGGATCAGATACGCAGTATTTT.

V and J are TRBV15 and TRBJ2-5; no definite D call. This CDR3 spans 14 amino acids. Germline V gene sequence: CDR1 LNHNV, CDR2 YYDKDF (reference sequence). V was pared by 0 bases and J by 2 bases, with 7 bases between. This chain's CDR3 is CATSRDNRQETQYF. The CDR3, as DNA: TGTGCCACCAGCAGAGATAACAGACAAGAGACCCAGTACTTC.

V usage is TRBV7-2 and J usage is TRBJ2-5, with 13 bases identical to TRBD2. The CDR3 contains 19 residues. Germline V gene sequence: CDR1 SGHTA, CDR2 FQGNSA. The V segment lost 5 bases and the J segment 5 bases; nucleotides outside the gene matches: 17. The CDR3 nucleotides read TGTGCCAGCAGCCCTAGGGGTAGGGGACTAGCGGGGAGGATGGAGACCCAGTACTTC. This encodes CASSPRGRGLAGRMETQYF. Looking up the rest from reference TRBV7-2 and TRBJ2-5 gives the full variable domain: GAGVSQSPSNKVTEKGKDVELRCDPISGHTALYWYRQSLGQGLEFLIYFQGNSAPDKSGLPSDRFSAERTGGSVSTLTIQRTQQEDSAVYLCASSPRGRGLAGRMETQYFGPGTRLLVL.

This clonotype came up once. CDR3 amino acids: CASSSSNRGNEQFF. CDR3 DNA: TGTGCCAGCTCTTCGAGCAATCGGGGAAATGAGCAGTTCTTC. The genes are TRBV27 and TRBJ2-1, with D possibly TRBD2 on 5 matching bases. The ends were cut back, 8 bases at V and 7 bases at J, with 18 bases in the middle. The CDR3 runs 14 residues. CDR1 and CDR2 (germline): MNHEY, SMNVEV (reference sequence).

The chain recombines TRBV27 with TRBJ2-4, with D possibly matching TRBD2 (6 bases). This CDR3 comprises 13 residues. V lost 3 bases and J lost 7, with 10 bases in between. Germline CDR1 is MNHEY and CDR2 is SMNVEV (reference sequence). CDR3 sequence (DNA): TGTGCCAGCAGTTTCATGGGGAGGAACATTCAGTACTTC. It yields the protein CASSFMGRNIQYF.

A few counts support this clonotype. The chain carries TRBV20-1 and TRBJ1-2; D is undetermined. The germline V gene encodes CDR1 DFQATT and CDR2 SNEGSKA (reference sequence). Trimming took off 1 base at V and 0 bases at J, with 6 bases between the two ends. The CDR3 length is 13 residues. The CDR3: CSARGTANYGYTF. Here the CDR3 DNA reads TGCAGTGCTAGAGGCACAGCTAACTATGGCTACACCTTC.

The table lists this clonotype with a few counts. This chain links TRBV4-3 with TRBJ2-1; D possibly corresponds to TRBD2 (5 bases). Per germline, CDR1 LGHNA and CDR2 YSLEER. The CDR3 length is 17 residues. V was clipped by 0 bases and J by 7 bases, with 19 bases between them. CDR3 in amino acids: CASSQDFRAAVGNEQFF. The DNA of the CDR3 is TGCGCCAGCAGCCAAGATTTCCGGGCAGCGGTAGGTAATGAGCAGTTCTTC.

The chain links TRBV7-9 to TRBJ1-2, with 8 bases lining up with TRBD1. Germline values: CDR1 SEHNR, CDR2 FQNEAQ (reference sequence). The CDR3 runs 11 residues. V lost 10 bases and J lost 5; bases outside the gene matches: 3. CDR3 in amino acids: CATRTGYGYTF. In nucleotides, the CDR3 is TGTGCCACCCGGACAGGGTATGGCTACACCTTC.

The chain couples TRBV28 to TRBJ2-5; 9 bases map to TRBD1. With V trimmed by 6 bases and J by 3 bases, 8 bases remained unmatched. Germline CDR1 reads MDHEN; CDR2 reads SYDVKM. The CDR3 loop spans 15 amino acids. Written as DNA, the CDR3 is TGTGCCAGCAGCTCAAAGGGGACAGGGAAAGAGACCCAGTACTTC. Translated, it gives CASSSKGTGKETQYF.

This chain connects TRBV15 to TRBJ1-2, with D tentatively TRBD1 (5 bases). Looked up from germline, CDR1 is LNHNV and CDR2 is YYDKDF (reference sequence). The CDR3 loop spans 15 amino acids. V gave up 0 bases and J gave up 8 bases, with 16 bases separating them. Written as DNA, the CDR3 is TGTGCCACCAGCAGAGATCGAGCTCGCAGGGACGGCTACACCTTC. This sequence encodes CATSRDRARRDGYTF.

V and J are TRBV2 and TRBJ1-2, with D possibly being TRBD1 (6 bases). The germline V gene encodes CDR1 SNHLY and CDR2 FYNNEI. This CDR3 contains 15 residues. Between the trimmed V and J ends, which lost 7 bases and 3 bases, there was a span of 18 bases. The CDR3 coding sequence is TGTGCCAGCAACGAGGGGGACGGGACCTACTATGGCTACACCTTC. Protein: CASNEGDGTYYGYTF.